Shown below are 25 T cell receptor beta chains from a single sample sequenced in a study of identical twins. TCRdb passed the 5' RACE reads through MiXCR, listing each CDR3 protein once. The sample lists under 800,000 distinct CDR3 sequences, 20% to 25% occurring once. These same records also appear under a second study, on T cells expressing NK-cell markers.

Sequencing was carried out using PBMCs. Receptors were obtained from a woman in her late teens or twenties in good health.

This clonotype has only a few counts. The genes are TRBV5-1 and TRBJ2-1; no clear D gene. CDR3 length equals 14 residues. The V end was cut by 4 bases, the J end by 8 bases, with 16 bases between. Per germline, CDR1 SGHRS and CDR2 YFSETQ. This CDR3 is CASSPQAPLDEQFF. The DNA for the CDR3 is TGCGCCAGCAGCCCCCAAGCACCCTTGGATGAGCAGTTCTTC.

This clonotype was counted a few times. This chain links TRBV6-2 or TRBV6-3 with TRBJ2-3; 9 nucleotides match TRBD2. Looked up from germline, CDR1 is MNHEY and CDR2 is SVGEGT. The CDR3 covers 14 residues. With 8 bases clipped from V and 1 base from J, the junction kept 4 bases outside the gene matches. This CDR3 is CASGSSGGTDTQYF. DNA of the CDR3: TGTGCCAGCGGGTCTAGCGGGGGCACAGATACGCAGTATTTT.

The genes are TRBV7-2 and TRBJ2-1; D is uncertain. The V end was cut by 7 bases, the J end by 8 bases, with 18 bases between. The germline V gene has CDR1 SGHTA and CDR2 FQGNSA. The CDR3 is 14 amino acids. The CDR3 is CASTPDRAFYEQFF. The CDR3 nucleotides are TGTGCCAGCACCCCCGACCGAGCCTTCTATGAGCAGTTCTTC.

The chain joins TRBV28 to TRBJ1-5; no definite D call. CDR3 length: 14 amino acids. Germline loops: CDR1 MDHEN, CDR2 SYDVKM. Trimming took 7 bases from V and 2 from J, leaving 12 bases between them. Here the CDR3 DNA reads TGTGCCAGCACCCCAGGCTGGGGCAATCAGCCCCAGCATTTT. This codes for CASTPGWGNQPQHF.

This clonotype was found a few times. The chain recombines TRBV20-1 with TRBJ2-1, with 9 positions matching TRBD2. V dropped 4 bases and J dropped 7; count of bases not matched to a gene: 11. This CDR3 has 15 amino acids. In germline, CDR1 is DFQATT, CDR2 SNEGSKA (reference sequence). CDR3 nucleotide sequence: TGCAGTGCTAAAAGGGGGACTAGCCCTTGGAATGAGCAGTTCTTC. This encodes CSAKRGTSPWNEQFF.

In this sample, this clonotype turned up many times. This rearrangement joins TRBV20-1 to TRBJ2-7; possible D gene TRBD2, 6 bases. Germline lookup yields CDR1 DFQATT and CDR2 SNEGSKA (reference sequence). Between the trimmed V and J ends, which lost 6 bases and 5 bases, there was a span of 17 bases. This CDR3 has 13 amino acids. The CDR3 sequence is CSAYIGSGDEQYF. CDR3 coding DNA: TGCAGTGCCTACATCGGGAGTGGAGACGAGCAGTACTTC.

This chain connects TRBV5-1 to TRBJ2-1; the D is unclear. This CDR3 has 13 amino acids. The germline V and J ends were trimmed by 0 bases and 8 bases, with 9 bases remaining between them. The germline V gene encodes CDR1 SGHRS and CDR2 YFSETQ. As DNA, the CDR3 is TGCGCCAGCAGCTTGGAAGGCTCCTATGAGCAGTTCTTC. It codes for CASSLEGSYEQFF.

The chain couples TRBV5-1 to TRBJ2-3; TRBD1 agrees at 9 bases. CDR1 is SGHRS and CDR2 is YFSETQ in the germline V gene. V lost 4 bases and J lost 0; bases outside the gene matches: 6. This CDR3 has 16 amino acids. CDR3 sequence reads: CASSQGTGLSTDTQYF. The DNA of the CDR3 is TGCGCCAGCAGCCAAGGGACAGGGCTTAGCACAGATACGCAGTATTTT.

This clonotype was seen repeatedly, ten times or more. The rearrangement uses TRBV4-3 and TRBJ1-1, with 7 bases fitting TRBD1. The CDR3 extends over 12 amino acids. V lost 3 bases and J lost 12; bases outside the gene matches: 7. Germline CDR1 LGHNA, CDR2 YSLEER. The CDR3 bases are TGCGCCAGCAGCCACCCAGGGGGGGATCCTTTCTTT. It encodes CASSHPGGDPFF.

A few counts support this clonotype. The genes are TRBV29-1 and TRBJ1-2; D might be TRBD1 (5 bases). This CDR3 is 14 amino acids long. V was trimmed by 1 base and J by 4 bases, leaving 13 bases between them. The germline gives CDR1 SQVTM, CDR2 ANQGSEA. In DNA, the CDR3 is TGCAGCGTTGAAGGAAGGGAACAGGTCTATGGCTACACCTTC. This codes for CSVEGREQVYGYTF. The entire variable domain, with the rest obtained from reference TRBV29-1 and TRBJ1-2, is as follows: SAVISQKPSRDICQRGTSLTIQCQVDSQVTMMFWYRQQPGQSLTLIATANQGSEATYESGFVIDKFPISRPNLTFSTLTVSNMSPEDSSIYLCSVEGREQVYGYTFGSGTRLTVV.

This clonotype has more than one count but fewer than ten. The chain uses TRBV20-1 and TRBJ1-2; 7 bases are shared with TRBD1. V shed 0 bases and J 4 bases; nucleotides not matched to a gene: 14. CDR1 and CDR2 (germline): DFQATT, SNEGSKA (reference sequence). The CDR3 has 17 amino acids. The CDR3 bases are TGCAGTGCTAGAGAGCCAGGACAGGTAGAAACGTCCTATGGCTACACCTTC. The encoded protein is CSAREPGQVETSYGYTF.

The J gene is TRBJ2-5, the V gene TRBV7-9; no clear D. The CDR3 has 14 amino acids. Germline V gene data show CDR1 as SEHNR and CDR2 as FQNEAQ (reference sequence). V lost 5 bases, J lost 0 bases, and 10 bases lay in between. The CDR3 DNA follows: TGTGCCAGCAGCCCCTCTTCGCACCAAGAGACCCAGTACTTC. As protein: CASSPSSHQETQYF.

This clonotype was seen at least ten times. V gene TRBV20-1 combines with J gene TRBJ1-4; 7 bases map to TRBD1. J gave up 8 bases and V 6 bases, and 9 bases lay outside the gene matches. Germline CDR1 and CDR2: DFQATT and SNEGSKA (reference sequence). The CDR3 has 13 residues. CDR3 nucleotide sequence: TGCAGTGCCCAGCGACAGGGTGGGGAAAAACTGTTTTTT. Amino acid sequence: CSAQRQGGEKLFF.

This clonotype was found many times. The chain links TRBV3-1 to TRBJ1-3; D ambiguous. V gave up 8 bases and J gave up 0 bases, with 8 bases separating them. Germline values: CDR1 LGHDT, CDR2 YNNKEL (reference sequence). The CDR3 runs to 13 residues. The CDR3: CASQWDSGNTIYF. The CDR3, as DNA: TGTGCCAGCCAGTGGGACTCTGGAAACACCATATATTTT.

This sequence joins TRBV20-1 and TRBJ2-7, with D perhaps assigned TRBD1 or TRBD2 (7 bases each). CDR3 length: 11 residues. CDR1 and CDR2 (germline): DFQATT, SNEGSKA (reference sequence). The V and J ends lost 6 bases and 7 bases respectively, with 13 bases between them. CDR3 region: CSATQGGEQYF. The CDR3 region has the DNA TGCAGTGCAACTCAGGGGGGGGAGCAGTACTTC.

The chain is built from TRBV7-2 and TRBJ1-1; D call uncertain. The germline V and J ends were trimmed by 7 bases and 1 base, with 13 bases remaining between them. The CDR3 has 14 amino acids. The germline V gene encodes CDR1 SGHTA and CDR2 FQGNSA. The CDR3 sequence is CASTPAGQNTEAFF. The CDR3 bases are TGTGCCAGCACCCCCGCGGGTCAGAACACTGAAGCTTTCTTT.

The chain carries TRBV18 and TRBJ2-5, with a possible D match to TRBD2 (6 bases). The CDR3 runs to 13 residues. Germline CDR1 is KGHSH and CDR2 is LQKENI. V shed 0 bases and J shed 5 bases, with 7 bases lying between them. The CDR3 region has the DNA TGTGCCAGCTCACCACCGGGGGGTGAGACCCAGTACTTC. Amino acids: CASSPPGGETQYF. Based on the CDR3 plus reference TRBV18 and TRBJ2-5, the full variable domain is NAGVMQNPRHLVRRRGQEARLRCSPMKGHSHVYWYRQLPEEGLKFMVYLQKENIIDESGMPKERFSAEFPKEGPSILRIQQVVRGDSAAYFCASSPPGGETQYFGPGTRLLVL.

This clonotype was observed a few times. V and J are TRBV20-1 and TRBJ2-7, with D possibly being TRBD2 (6 bases). The V end lost 6 bases, the J end lost 0 bases, and 18 bases lay between the germline ends. CDR3 length equals 15 residues. Germline CDR1 DFQATT, CDR2 SNEGSKA (reference sequence). CDR3 nucleotide sequence: TGCAGTGCCCTGACTTTAAGCGGGCTCTCCTACGAGCAGTACTTC. Amino acid sequence: CSALTLSGLSYEQYF.

The rearrangement joins TRBV20-1 to TRBJ2-3; D might be TRBD1 or TRBD2, each matching 5 bases. Trimming removed 3 bases from V and 1 base from J, with 11 bases in between. The V gene's germline CDR1 is DFQATT and CDR2 SNEGSKA (reference sequence). The CDR3 is 14 residues long. Here the CDR3 DNA reads TGCAGTGCTAGGTTGGGGGACGGCACAGATACGCAGTATTTT. Encoded protein: CSARLGDGTDTQYF.

In its sample, this clonotype was seen a few times. V and J are TRBV7-2 and TRBJ2-3; D possibly matches TRBD1 or TRBD2 (7 bases each). V gave up 2 bases and J gave up 8 bases, with 17 bases separating them. Germline CDR1 SGHTA, CDR2 FQGNSA. The CDR3 length is 15 residues. CDR3 in amino acids: CASSLLSTGEGTQYF. The DNA for the CDR3 is TGTGCCAGCAGCTTACTTTCAACAGGGGAGGGTACGCAGTATTTT. Using reference TRBV7-2 and TRBJ2-3 for the parts outside the CDR3, the full variable domain is GAGVSQSPSNKVTEKGKDVELRCDPISGHTALYWYRQSLGQGLEFLIYFQGNSAPDKSGLPSDRFSAERTGGSVSTLTIQRTQQEDSAVYLCASSLLSTGEGTQYFGPGTRLTVL.

The sample holds many counts of this clonotype. This chain joins TRBV27 and TRBJ2-1; D perhaps matches TRBD2 (6 bases). CDR3 size: 17 residues. The germline CDR1 and CDR2 sequences are MNHEY and SMNVEV (reference sequence). Trimming left V 10 bases short and J 8 bases short, with 30 bases between. The chain's CDR3 is CATPDALLVRSGDEQFF. The CDR3 DNA is TGTGCCACCCCCGATGCTTTACTAGTCCGGTCGGGGGATGAGCAGTTCTTC.

The genes are TRBV2 and TRBJ2-2; D unclear. The V end was cut by 6 bases, the J end by 4 bases, with 15 bases between. The CDR3 consists of 15 residues. From germline, CDR1 is SNHLY and CDR2 FYNNEI. Written as DNA, the CDR3 is TGTGCCAGCAGACCCTCGGTATGGACCACCGGGGAGCTGTTTTTT. Encoded protein: CASRPSVWTTGELFF. Combining the CDR3 with reference TRBV2 and TRBJ2-2 gives the whole variable domain EPEVTQTPSHQVTQMGQEVILRCVPISNHLYFYWYRQILGQKVEFLVSFYNNEISEKSEIFDDQFSVERPDGSNFTLKIRSTKLEDSAMYFCASRPSVWTTGELFFGEGSRLTVL.

This clonotype has just a few counts. The V gene is TRBV29-1, the J gene TRBJ2-4; D is unresolved. The CDR3 is 12 amino acids. Germline-derived CDR1 and CDR2 are SQVTM and ANQGSEA. Trimming stripped 2 bases from V and 7 bases from J, with 9 bases between. The CDR3 nucleotides are TGCAGCGTTGAACCGTTAATTAACATTCAGTACTTC. Residues: CSVEPLINIQYF.

Comments on this clonotype: The junction departs from germline at one end; a sequencing error may be responsible. CDR3 sequence reads: CASSLLSPSFEGGWPTQYF. In DNA form, the CDR3 reads TGTGCTAGCAGCTTATTAAGCCCCTCGTTCGAGGGGGGATGGCCGACCCAGTACTTC. This rearrangement joins TRBV7-7 to TRBJ2-5, with D perhaps matching TRBD1 or TRBD2 (6 bases each). CDR1 is SSHAT and CDR2 is FNYEAQ in the germline V gene (reference sequence). CDR3 length: 19 amino acids. The full variable domain, in which reference TRBV7-7 and TRBJ2-5 provide the parts outside the CDR3, is GAGVSQSPRYKVTKRGQDVTLRCDPISSHATLYWYQQALGQGPEFLTYFNYEAQPDKSGLPSDRFSAERPEGSISTLTIQRTEQRDSAMYRCASSLLSPSFEGGWPTQYFGPGTRLLVL.

This clonotype occurred many times. V and J are TRBV20-1 and TRBJ2-2; D not resolved. Germline assignment: CDR1 DFQATT and CDR2 SNEGSKA (reference sequence). V lost 5 bases to trimming and J lost 8 bases, with 12 bases between them. CDR3 size: 12 residues. CDR3 bases: TGCAGTGCTGCAGACACAACAGGGGAGCTGTTTTTT. Translated, it gives CSAADTTGELFF.